The 8 T cell receptor beta chains given below trace back to one sample, sequenced in a study of T cell repertoires in cytomegalovirus infection. The antigens of these receptors remain unknown. One entry per CDR3 protein results from TCRdb running MiXCR on the reads. Of about 830,000 distinct CDR3 sequences in the sample, over 25% were seen once. This specimen consisted of cultured CD8+ T cells from PBMCs, obtained from culture after CMV antigen stimulation. These receptor sequences come from a human donor in good health (CMV status not recorded). Some clones in this sample may be carry-over from other donors' samples.

The V call is TRBV7-9, the J call TRBJ1-1; D may be TRBD1 (5 bases). CDR3 length: 12 residues. The germline V gene encodes CDR1 SEHNR and CDR2 FQNEAQ (reference sequence). The V end was cut by 2 bases, the J end by 11 bases, with 12 bases between. Here the CDR3 DNA reads TGTGCCAGCAGCTTATCGGGGGGTCAGGCTTTCTTT. It yields the protein CASSLSGGQAFF.

The chain links TRBV7-9 to TRBJ2-5; possible D gene TRBD2, 5 bases. From germline, CDR1 is SEHNR and CDR2 FQNEAQ (reference sequence). The CDR3 has 14 residues. Between the trimmed V and J ends, which lost 5 bases and 4 bases, there was a span of 14 bases. The CDR3, as DNA: TGTGCCAGCAGCCCCCCGGCCGAGGGAGAGACCCAGTACTTC. Translated, it gives CASSPPAEGETQYF.

The J gene is TRBJ2-3, the V gene TRBV28; D unclear. V was shortened by 4 bases and J by 0 bases, with 14 bases between the two germline ends. The germline V gene has CDR1 MDHEN and CDR2 SYDVKM. There are 16 residues in the CDR3. Here the CDR3 DNA reads TGTGCCAGCAGTTCGTCCGTTGACTCTAGCACAGATACGCAGTATTTT. Residues: CASSSSVDSSTDTQYF. Full variable domain (remainder filled in from reference TRBV28 and TRBJ2-3): DVKVTQSSRYLVKRTGEKVFLECVQDMDHENMFWYRQDPGLGLRLIYFSYDVKMKEKGDIPEGYSVSREKKERFSLILESASTNQTSMYLCASSSSVDSSTDTQYFGPGTRLTVL.

The DNA of the CDR3 is TGTGCCAGTAGTATTGATGCGGGGACAGATACGCAGTATTTT. It codes for CASSIDAGTDTQYF. This sequence joins TRBV19 and TRBJ2-3, with D possibly being TRBD2 (6 bases). With 3 bases removed from V and 3 bases from J, the gap between germline ends came to 10 bases. Germline assignment: CDR1 LNHDA and CDR2 SQIVND (reference sequence). CDR3 size: 14 residues.

This clonotype was detected ten times or more. The chain recombines TRBV7-8 with TRBJ1-5; D gene ambiguous. The V gene's germline CDR1 is SGHVS and CDR2 FQNEAQ. The CDR3 spans 14 residues. Trimming cost V 5 bases and J 5 bases, with 13 bases left between them. The CDR3 reads CASSLPRSDQPQHF. The CDR3 DNA sequence: TGTGCCAGCAGCCTCCCACGAAGTGATCAGCCCCAGCATTTT.

V and J are TRBV15 and TRBJ2-5, with D unclear. This CDR3 spans 16 amino acids. Germline CDR1 is LNHNV and CDR2 is YYDKDF (reference sequence). V shed 2 bases and J shed 2 bases, with 15 bases lying between them. DNA of the CDR3: TGTGCCACCAGCAGAACCCAACATAGTAAGCAAGAGACCCAGTACTTC. Its protein is CATSRTQHSKQETQYF.

Points on this clonotype: A much larger clone differs from this one at a single base, so this may be a read error. V is TRBV12-3 or TRBV12-4 and J is TRBJ2-3, with D perhaps TRBD1 (5 bases). V lost 5 bases, J lost 2 bases, and 14 bases lay in between. The CDR3 runs to 15 residues. CDR3 residues: CASSAGQGLTDTQYF. The CDR3 coding sequence is TGTGCCAGCAGTGCCGGGCAGGGCCTCACAGATACGCAGTATTTT.

The chain couples TRBV20-1 to TRBJ1-5; D gene ambiguous. The CDR3 runs 14 residues. Trimming stripped 4 bases from V and 1 base from J, with 11 bases between. Germline CDR1 and CDR2: DFQATT and SNEGSKA (reference sequence). As DNA, the CDR3 is TGCAGTGCTATATCAGGTTACAGCAATCAGCCCCAGCATTTT. Amino acid sequence: CSAISGYSNQPQHF.